One sample yielded the 7 T cell receptor beta chains listed below, sequenced in a study of cytomegalovirus exposure and HLA in healthy donors. Amplification used 60 Vbeta primers and 13 Jbeta primers. Only in-frame clones appear in the TCRdb table, and some are missing; sequencing was by immunoSEQ multiplex PCR. Of approximately 240,000 clones in the sample, around 80% are singletons; the top ten hold around 5%. Sequenced input: PBMCs. Every receptor here comes from a woman in her 40s in good health and CMV-seropositive.

A remark on this clone: The junction does not match germline at one end; this may be a read error. The chain joins TRBV9 to TRBJ2-3, with a possible D match to TRBD2 (8 bases). This CDR3 is 16 amino acids long. Germline V CDR1 and CDR2: SGDLS, YYNGEE. CDR3 amino acids: CANSQGVGTRADTQYF. CDR3 in DNA: TGTGCCAACAGCCAGGGGGTGGGGACTAGAGCAGATACGCAGTATTTT.

Points on this clone: An end of the junction differs from the germline gene, which may be a read error. The chain has TRBV7-9 and TRBJ1-2; no firm D call. The CDR3 runs 15 residues. Germline values: CDR1 SEHNR, CDR2 FQNEAQ (reference sequence). The CDR3 DNA reads as TGTTCCAGCAGCTATCCCCGGTTTATTCCGTATGGCTACACCTTC. Translating gives CSSSYPRFIPYGYTF.

The chain joins TRBV14 to TRBJ2-5; TRBD2 agrees at 12 bases. This CDR3 is built from 19 residues. V shed 0 bases and J 2 bases; nucleotides not matched to a gene: 10. Per germline, CDR1 SGHDN and CDR2 FVKESK. CDR3 sequence: CASSQEFLAGGPGQETQYF. The CDR3 bases are TGTGCCAGCAGCCAAGAATTCCTAGCGGGGGGGCCCGGACAAGAGACCCAGTACTTC.

V gene TRBV7-8 combines with J gene TRBJ2-2; 7 bases fit TRBD1. CDR3 length: 15 residues. V lost 5 bases and J lost 4; bases outside the gene matches: 7. From germline, CDR1 is SGHVS and CDR2 FQNEAQ. CDR3 sequence: CASSGPGGVTGELFF. The CDR3 coding sequence is TGTGCCAGCAGCGGTCCAGGGGGAGTCACCGGGGAGCTGTTTTTT.

The chain combines TRBV6-1 with TRBJ2-7; no clear D. V was cut by 3 bases and J by 0 bases, with 18 bases left in between. The CDR3 totals 17 residues. Germline CDR1 reads MNHNS; CDR2 reads SASEGT. CDR3: CASSDYGLSSNSYEQYF. DNA for the CDR3: TGTGCCAGCAGTGATTATGGGCTAAGCAGCAACTCCTACGAGCAGTACTTC.

The chain links TRBV2 to TRBJ2-7; 9 bases match TRBD1. The CDR3 covers 15 residues. Per germline, CDR1 SNHLY and CDR2 FYNNEI. V lost 3 bases, J lost 1 base, and 4 bases stayed unmatched. The CDR3 loop is CASSEGDRASYEQYF. CDR3 DNA sequence: TGTGCCAGCAGTGAGGGGGACAGGGCTTCCTACGAGCAGTACTTC.

The J gene is TRBJ1-2, the V gene TRBV20-1; the match to TRBD1 covers 7 bases. CDR3 length equals 11 residues. From germline, CDR1 is DFQATT and CDR2 SNEGSKA (reference sequence). V was clipped by 3 bases and J by 6 bases; unmatched bases: 1. In nucleotides, the CDR3 is TGCAGTGCTAGGGACAGGCATGGCTACACCTTC. It translates to CSARDRHGYTF.